The sample holds a few counts of the clone carrying this T cell receptor beta chain. No antigen is known for it. The data were taken from a study of T-cell reconstitution after alpha-beta-depleted transplantation in children. Study findings and constraints: Surviving recipient T cells and thymic progenitors underlay high day-60 TCRbeta diversity in some patients. Reported findings indicate that, about two months after transplant, alpha-beta T cells came from several hundred expanded clones, which were derived from non-depleted graft cells. The authors attributed T-cell counts and diversity one year after transplant mostly to newly produced T cells.

As it was prepared, the TCRbeta library received unique molecular identifiers. TCRdb re-called the PCR reads with MiXCR, one entry per CDR3 protein. The table lists about 980,000 distinct CDR3 sequences, roughly 29% of them singletons, with under 30% in the top ten. The source is a boy younger than two who had a stem cell transplant for SCID, so the T cells may come from the graft donor. This specimen consisted of PBMCs, mostly from graft donor cells, obtained 360 days after TCRalphabeta/CD19-depleted stem cell transplant.

CDR3 protein: CASSYSGSEQFF. The CDR3 DNA reads TGTGCCAGCAGCTATTCAGGGTCTGAGCAGTTCTTC. The chain links TRBV11-2 to TRBJ2-1; perhaps TRBD1 as D (5 bases). The germline V and J ends were trimmed by 4 bases and 9 bases, with 10 bases remaining between them. CDR1 and CDR2 from the germline V gene are SGHAT and FQNNGV. The CDR3 covers 12 residues. Filled out from reference TRBV11-2 and TRBJ2-1, the complete variable domain reads EAGVAQSPRYKIIEKRQSVAFWCNPISGHATLYWYQQILGQGPKLLIQFQNNGVVDDSQLPKDRFSAERLKGVDSTLKIQPAKLEDSAVYLCASSYSGSEQFFGPGTRLTVL.